This T cell receptor beta chain was sequenced in a study of T cell responses to AZD1222 COVID-19 vaccine. Findings and limits, study-wide: It should be noted that donors were predominantly white British and more often female, and clonal diversity was possibly underestimated. Baseline seropositivity occurred in only a handful of AZD1222 recipients. Spike-specific TCR breadth and depth went up after people got two AZD1222 doses.

TCRdb's copy holds only in-frame clones and misses some; the assay was immunoSEQ multiplex PCR. The data hold about 97,000 clones, with around 82% observed a single time. This clone was counted only a few times. The antigen is unknown. The clonotype was recovered from an adult in good health. The input for sequencing was peripheral blood, taken on day 0 of AZD1222 vaccination.

CDR3 sequence reads: CASSIGQARGYGYTF. CDR3 bases: TGTGCCAGTAGTATAGGACAGGCCCGCGGGTATGGCTACACCTTC. The chain joins TRBV19 to TRBJ1-2; D possibly corresponds to TRBD1 (6 bases). V lost 1 base, J lost 5 bases, and 14 bases lay in between. CDR1 and CDR2 (germline): LNHDA, SQIVND (reference sequence). CDR3 length equals 15 residues.